This T cell receptor (beta chain) was obtained from a study of response to subunit inactivated influenza vaccine. Looked up from germline, CDR1 is MDHEN and CDR2 is SYDVKM. J lost 9 bases, V lost 6 bases, and 19 bases had no gene match. The CDR3 covers 16 residues. TCRdb ran MiXCR on the RT-PCR reads and lists one entry per CDR3 protein. The data show a few hundred thousand distinct CDR3 sequences, about 11% seen once. These data are also associated with another study on T cells expressing NK-cell markers. That work adds: Template switching by 5'RACE with UMIs generated the TCR beta cDNA.

This TCR came from a man between 45 and 60 years old who received an inactivated influenza vaccine. The V call is TRBV28, the J call TRBJ2-5, with 7 bases matching TRBD2. Source: PBMCs from blood, taken on the day of vaccination. The CDR3 DNA sequence: TGTGCCAGCAGCAGCTCGGCTAGCGGTGTTCCTGGGGCCCAGTACTTC. Amino acid sequence: CASSSSASGVPGAQYF.